This T cell receptor (beta chain) was sequenced in a study of beta chain features in type 1 diabetes. As every portion of the isolated RNA was reverse transcribed, the sequencing read expressed TCRB transcripts. Sequenced by immunoSEQ multiplex PCR; TCRdb stores in-frame clones only, minus some. Here the sample spans roughly 340,000 clones, approximately 13% being singletons. Findings and limits, study-wide: Patients' naive, central memory and Treg TCRB repertoires seemed closer to one another than those of healthy donors. All four CD4+ subsets of Type 1 diabetes patients contained TCRB CDR3s that were moderately but significantly shorter.

The germline V gene encodes CDR1 MDHEN and CDR2 SYDVKM. V was pared by 3 bases and J by 4 bases, with 6 bases of the junction left unmatched. The length of the CDR3 is 15 residues. One heparinised blood draw averaging roughly 100 mL was given by each donor. Sorting of CD4+ naive, central memory, regulatory and stem cell-like memory cells was performed via CD45RO/CCR7/CD25/CD127/CD95/CD27. Details on this clone: The antigen is undetermined.

This chain connects TRBV28 to TRBJ2-3, with TRBD1 identical over 8 bases. This receptor was taken from a woman between 18 and 29 years old with type 1 diabetes. Sequencing input: naive CD4+ T cells from blood. The CDR3 protein is CASSLGAGGADTQYF. CDR3 nucleotide sequence: TGTGCCAGCAGTTTGGGGGCAGGGGGCGCAGATACGCAGTATTTT.